This TCR beta chain was sequenced during a study of chemoradiotherapy in HPV16-positive cancers. This CDR3 has 13 amino acids. The V and J ends lost 6 bases and 5 bases respectively, with 13 bases between them. Germline CDR1 KGHSH, CDR2 LQKENI. Only one count was recorded for this clone. Method: immunoSEQ multiplex PCR; TCRdb's copy keeps in-frame clones and lacks some. The table has some 11,000 clones, roughly 78% seen once. The V call is TRBV18, the J call TRBJ1-2, with D unclear. This specimen was collected from a patient who underwent chemoradiotherapy. This TCR derives from a human donor with HPV-associated anogenital cancer. CDR3 residues: CASSTGSLYGYTF. CDR3 nucleotides: TGTGCCAGCTCCACGGGCAGTTTATATGGCTACACCTTC.